Each of the 32 T cell receptor beta chains below was sequenced from the same sample in a study of read filtering for tumor transcriptome and immune sequencing. The library was built from about 0.4 ug RNA with molecular barcoded adaptors for alpha/delta and beta/gamma chains. TCRdb re-called the reads with MiXCR, one entry per CDR3 protein. The table includes approximately 140,000 distinct CDR3 sequences, over 10% detected once. The specimen was a population of CD138-negative cells sorted from bone marrow. Receptors were obtained from a donor at least 40 years old with multiple myeloma.

On this clonotype: A much larger clone differs by one base, so this may be a read error. This CDR3 is missing its conserved last phenylalanine or tryptophan, likely due to a read error. The chain uses TRBV19 and TRBJ1-5, with D tentatively TRBD1 (5 bases). This CDR3 is built from 14 residues. Germline-derived CDR1 and CDR2 are LNHDA and SQIVND (reference sequence). V was shortened by 7 bases and J by 2 bases, with 12 bases between the two germline ends. CDR3 DNA: TGTGCCAGTACCCCATTAGGGGGCAATCAGCCCCAGCATTTA. It specifies CASTPLGGNQPQHL.

This clonotype was seen ten or more times. The V gene is TRBV24-1, the J gene TRBJ2-1, with D possibly being TRBD2 (5 bases). The length of the CDR3 is 16 residues. Deletions cut 5 bases from V and 0 bases from J, with 13 bases between. CDR1 is KGHDR and CDR2 is SFDVKD in the germline V gene. CDR3 coding DNA: TGTGCCACCAGTGGCCTAGCTTCAAGCTCCTACAATGAGCAGTTCTTC. Its translation is CATSGLASSSYNEQFF.

In its sample, this clonotype was seen many times. The rearrangement links TRBV7-9 to TRBJ2-1, with D unclear. There are 16 residues in the CDR3. Per the germline V gene, CDR1 is SEHNR and CDR2 is FQNEAQ (reference sequence). V gave up 5 bases and J gave up 4 bases, with 18 bases separating them. The CDR3 is CASSPPDHPSYNEQFF. In DNA, the CDR3 is TGTGCCAGCAGCCCTCCGGACCATCCCTCGTACAATGAGCAGTTCTTC.

In its sample, this clonotype was seen many times. The V and J genes are TRBV20-1 and TRBJ1-5; TRBD1 might be the D (6 bases). The CDR3 is made up of 15 amino acids. Trimming took 3 bases from V and 5 from J, leaving 17 bases between them. Germline-derived CDR1 and CDR2 are DFQATT and SNEGSKA (reference sequence). CDR3 nucleotides: TGCAGTGCTAGGGAGGGGGGAGAGACTCATCAGCCCCAGCATTTT. Translated, it gives CSAREGGETHQPQHF.

This clonotype was seen ten or more times. The V and J genes are TRBV6-6 and TRBJ1-2; 9 nucleotides line up with TRBD1. This CDR3 spans 14 amino acids. Per the germline V gene, CDR1 is MNHNY and CDR2 is SVGAGI (reference sequence). V lost 2 bases, J lost 4 bases, and 2 bases stayed unmatched. Here the CDR3 reads CASSYPGQGYGYTF. The CDR3 DNA reads TGTGCCAGCAGTTACCCGGGACAGGGCTATGGCTACACCTTC.

This clonotype was counted ten times or more. The junction differs from germline at one of its ends, possibly a read error. The J gene is TRBJ2-7, the V gene TRBV5-1; D might be TRBD1 or TRBD2, each matching 5 bases. From germline, CDR1 is SGHRS and CDR2 YFSETQ. CDR3 size: 11 residues. The CDR3 DNA sequence: TGTGCCAGCAGCGAGGGGTACGAGCAGTACTTC. It translates to CASSEGYEQYF.

This clonotype appeared many times. A much larger clone lies one base from this, so it may be a read error. V gene TRBV29-1 combines with J gene TRBJ2-1; D is unclear. The CDR3 loop spans 13 amino acids. CDR1 is SQVTM, CDR2 ANQGSEA, per germline. The CDR3 DNA sequence: TGCAGCGTTCGCGAGCGCTCCTACAATGGGCAGTTCTTC. Amino acids: CSVRERSYNGQFF.

Many counts were recorded for this clonotype. The chain couples TRBV29-1 to TRBJ2-7; possible D gene TRBD1, 6 bases. V was clipped by 3 bases and J by 1 base, with 10 bases between them. The CDR3 loop spans 13 amino acids. The V gene's germline CDR1 is SQVTM and CDR2 ANQGSEA. For the CDR3, the DNA is TGCAGCGTTGACCCGACAGGTTCCTACGAGCAGTACTTC. Protein product: CSVDPTGSYEQYF.

This clonotype was counted many times. J is TRBJ2-5 and V is TRBV14; 10 bases match TRBD2. After removal of 1 base from V and 1 base from J, the junction contained 6 bases not matched to a gene. The CDR3 sequence is 17 residues long. Per germline, CDR1 SGHDN and CDR2 FVKESK. DNA of the CDR3: TGTGCCAGCAGCCAAGGGTACACTAGCGGGGCCCAAGAGACCCAGTACTTC. This codes for CASSQGYTSGAQETQYF. The full variable domain, in which reference TRBV14 and TRBJ2-5 provide the parts outside the CDR3, is EAGVTQFPSHSVIEKGQTVTLRCDPISGHDNLYWYRRVMGKEIKFLLHFVKESKQDESGMPNNRFLAERTGGTYSTLKVQPAELEDSGVYFCASSQGYTSGAQETQYFGPGTRLLVL.

This clonotype has a count of ten or more. The J gene is TRBJ2-5, the V gene TRBV2; D is ambiguous. CDR1 and CDR2 from the germline V gene are SNHLY and FYNNEI. This CDR3 is 12 amino acids long. Trimming removed 4 bases at V and 5 bases at J, with 8 bases between. The DNA of the CDR3 is TGTGCCAGCAGTGGTGGAGATGAGACCCAGTACTTC. Translation: CASSGGDETQYF.

This clonotype came up many times. This rearrangement joins TRBV29-1 to TRBJ2-1; possibly TRBD1 for D (5 bases). This CDR3 spans 12 amino acids. V shed 1 base and J shed 9 bases, with 10 bases lying between them. Germline loops: CDR1 SQVTM, CDR2 ANQGSEA. The CDR3 here is CSVEATGAEQFF. The CDR3 nucleotides read TGCAGCGTTGAAGCTACAGGCGCTGAGCAGTTCTTC.

This clonotype occurred a few times. Given a much more abundant clone one base away, this may be a read error. The chain has TRBV14 and TRBJ2-1; 9 nucleotides agree with TRBD2. This CDR3 region has 15 residues. Germline values: CDR1 SGHDN, CDR2 FVKESK. The CDR3 DNA follows: TGTGCCAACAGCCAAGATGCAGCGGGGGGTAGAGAGCAGTTCTTC. This sequence encodes CANSQDAAGGREQFF.

This clonotype was counted at least ten times. The CDR3, as DNA: TGTGCCAGCAGCTCCCGGGACGGACTTCGGAATGAGCAGTTCTTC. It codes for CASSSRDGLRNEQFF. V is TRBV7-3 and J is TRBJ2-1; the D gene could be TRBD1 or TRBD2 (5 bases each). Germline V gives CDR1 SGHTA, CDR2 FQGTGA. This CDR3 is built from 15 residues. Trimming removed 4 bases from V and 7 bases from J, with 17 bases in between.

This clonotype came up many times. The rearrangement links TRBV7-2 to TRBJ2-7; TRBD1 matches at 7 bases. This CDR3 region has 14 residues. The V segment lost 2 bases and the J segment 2 bases; nucleotides outside the gene matches: 3. Germline CDR1 and CDR2: SGHTA and FQGNSA. CDR3 bases: TGTGCCAGCAGCTTAAGGGACAGAGCCTACGAGCAGTACTTC. It specifies CASSLRDRAYEQYF.

Points on this clonotype: This could be a read error, since a much larger clone is one nucleotide away. A read error is likely, as this CDR3 ends without the conserved phenylalanine or tryptophan. The chain links TRBV12-3 or TRBV12-4 to TRBJ1-1; 7 positions agree with TRBD1. V lost 6 bases and J lost 8; bases outside the gene matches: 21. The CDR3 runs 17 residues. The CDR3 DNA sequence: TGTGCCAGCAGCCCAGGGACAGCCTTTACTATCGCTGGAGAAGCTTTCCTT. Amino acid sequence: CASSPGTAFTIAGEAFL.

This clonotype was detected ten times or more. This chain connects TRBV5-6 to TRBJ2-1; 9 bases line up with TRBD2. Germline assignment: CDR1 SGHDT and CDR2 YYEEEE. The V gene end was trimmed by 4 bases and the J gene end by 7 bases; junction bases not matched to a gene: 6. CDR3 length: 14 residues. CDR3 sequence reads: CASSHLAGWNEQFF. CDR3 nucleotide sequence: TGTGCCAGCAGCCATCTAGCGGGATGGAATGAGCAGTTCTTC.

This clonotype was seen at least ten times. The V gene is TRBV2, the J gene TRBJ1-1, with 10 positions matching TRBD1. The CDR3 contains 13 residues. Per germline, CDR1 SNHLY and CDR2 FYNNEI. V was clipped by 5 bases and J by 10 bases; unmatched bases: 7. CDR3 nucleotides: TGTGCCAGCAGTCGGGACAGGGGATTCGGAGCTTTCTTT. This translates into CASSRDRGFGAFF. Supplemented by reference TRBV2 and TRBJ1-1, the full variable domain reads EPEVTQTPSHQVTQMGQEVILRCVPISNHLYFYWYRQILGQKVEFLVSFYNNEISEKSEIFDDQFSVERPDGSNFTLKIRSTKLEDSAMYFCASSRDRGFGAFFGQGTRLTVV.

This clonotype was seen a few times. J is TRBJ1-1 and V is TRBV20-1; D is ambiguous. The CDR3 has 15 amino acids. Germline V gene data show CDR1 as DFQATT and CDR2 as SNEGSKA (reference sequence). V was pared by 0 bases and J by 3 bases, with 14 bases between. For the CDR3, the DNA is TGCAGTGCTAGAGATCTTGGGTTCCGGCACACTGAAGCTTTCTTT. Its protein product is CSARDLGFRHTEAFF.

Ten or more counts support this clonotype. This chain links TRBV11-2 with TRBJ2-1; D unresolved. The V and J ends lost 1 base and 4 bases respectively, with 11 bases between them. The CDR3 runs 15 residues. The germline V gene encodes CDR1 SGHAT and CDR2 FQNNGV. The CDR3 loop is CASSLGGARYNEQFF. The CDR3 coding sequence is TGTGCCAGCAGCTTAGGTGGAGCCAGGTACAATGAGCAGTTCTTC.

The sample holds many counts of this clonotype. J is TRBJ2-2 and V is TRBV2; D is undetermined. This CDR3 comprises 15 residues. Germline assignment: CDR1 SNHLY and CDR2 FYNNEI. Trimming took 5 bases from V and 0 from J, leaving 10 bases between them. The CDR3 DNA is TGTGCCAGCAGTCTCTTTCGGCCGAACACCGGGGAGCTGTTTTTT. As protein: CASSLFRPNTGELFF.

In its sample, this clonotype was seen many times. The CDR3 nucleotides are TGCAGTGCTAGGTTTACCGACAGCTATGGCTACACCTTC. Protein sequence: CSARFTDSYGYTF. This rearrangement joins TRBV20-1 to TRBJ1-2, with a tentative D call TRBD1 (5 bases). This CDR3 comprises 13 residues. V gave up 3 bases and J gave up 4 bases, with 12 bases separating them. The germline V gene encodes CDR1 DFQATT and CDR2 SNEGSKA (reference sequence).

This clonotype was seen at least ten times. The V gene is TRBV27, the J gene TRBJ2-7; 7 bases are shared with TRBD2. V lost 2 bases and J lost 3; bases outside the gene matches: 10. The CDR3 is 16 amino acids. Germline assignment: CDR1 MNHEY and CDR2 SMNVEV (reference sequence). The CDR3 DNA sequence: TGTGCCAGCAGTTTAGGCCCCCCCGGGGAGGGCTACGAGCAGTACTTC. As protein: CASSLGPPGEGYEQYF.

This clonotype has at least ten counts. This chain connects TRBV6-5 to TRBJ2-1, with 10 bases identical to TRBD1. This CDR3 region has 13 residues. V dropped 0 bases and J dropped 16; count of bases not matched to a gene: 6. Germline V gene data show CDR1 as MNHEY and CDR2 as SVGAGI. In DNA, the CDR3 is TGTGCCAGCAGTTACTCGACAGGGGGCGTGTATTTCTTC. Its protein product is CASSYSTGGVYFF.

This clonotype was counted ten times or more. The V gene is TRBV20-1, the J gene TRBJ2-3; 9 bases map to TRBD2. The trim removed 6 bases at V and 0 bases at J, leaving 4 bases unmatched. Germline V gene lookup returns CDR1 DFQATT and CDR2 SNEGSKA (reference sequence). The CDR3 spans 14 residues. In DNA, the CDR3 is TGCAGTGCCGTTAGCGGGGGTAGCACAGATACGCAGTATTTT. This sequence encodes CSAVSGGSTDTQYF.

This clonotype has a count of ten or more. The chain links TRBV4-1 to TRBJ2-1; 10 positions match TRBD2. With V trimmed by 6 bases and J by 1 base, 6 bases remained unmatched. The CDR3 is 16 residues long. In germline, CDR1 is MGHRA, CDR2 YSYEKL. This chain's CDR3 is CASRPATSGSYNEQFF. Here the CDR3 DNA reads TGCGCCAGCAGACCCGCGACTAGCGGGTCCTACAATGAGCAGTTCTTC.

There are many counts of this clonotype. This rearrangement joins TRBV20-1 to TRBJ2-2, with 8 bases fitting TRBD2. There are 15 residues in the CDR3. The germline gives CDR1 DFQATT, CDR2 SNEGSKA (reference sequence). Unmatched junction bases numbered 5, after V lost 5 bases and J lost 0 bases. The CDR3 spells CSAPSSGPNTGELFF. CDR3 bases: TGCAGTGCTCCGTCTAGCGGGCCGAACACCGGGGAGCTGTTTTTT.

This clonotype has at least ten counts. The chain couples TRBV28 to TRBJ1-2; TRBD1 aligns across 10 bases. Trimming at V came to 4 bases and at J to 6 bases, leaving 8 bases not matched to a gene. The CDR3 has 15 residues. Germline V CDR1 and CDR2: MDHEN, SYDVKM. CDR3 sequence (DNA): TGTGCCAGCAGTTCGACAGGGGGCGCAGTGAATGGCTACACCTTC. It is translated as CASSSTGGAVNGYTF.

This clonotype has at least ten counts. The chain combines TRBV7-9 with TRBJ1-1; no reliable D call. Between the trimmed V and J ends, which lost 6 bases and 3 bases, there was a span of 8 bases. The CDR3 length is 12 residues. Per germline, CDR1 SEHNR and CDR2 FQNEAQ (reference sequence). CDR3 residues: CASRFEYTEAFF. The DNA for the CDR3 is TGTGCCAGCAGATTTGAGTACACTGAAGCTTTCTTT. Looking up the rest from reference TRBV7-9 and TRBJ1-1 gives the full variable domain: DTGVSQNPRHKITKRGQNVTFRCDPISEHNRLYWYRQTLGQGPEFLTYFQNEAQLEKSRLLSDRFSAERPKGSFSTLEIQRTEQGDSAMYLCASRFEYTEAFFGQGTRLTVV.

In its sample, this clonotype was seen many times. The V and J genes are TRBV14 and TRBJ2-7; no definite D call. The CDR3 consists of 13 residues. V gave up 0 bases and J gave up 4 bases, with 7 bases separating them. CDR1 and CDR2 from the germline V gene are SGHDN and FVKESK. The CDR3 DNA reads TGTGCCAGCAGCCAAGACAGGCAATACGAGCAGTACTTC. It translates to CASSQDRQYEQYF.

This clonotype was picked up many times. The chain combines TRBV20-1 with TRBJ2-2; TRBD2 is a possible D gene (6 bases). V lost 0 bases and J lost 2, with 10 bases in between. Germline V lookup: CDR1 DFQATT, CDR2 SNEGSKA (reference sequence). This CDR3 contains 15 residues. The DNA of the CDR3 is TGCAGTGCTAGAGATCAGGGAGGTAACACCGGGGAGCTGTTTTTT. Protein: CSARDQGGNTGELFF.

This clonotype was observed many times. The J gene is TRBJ1-5, the V gene TRBV4-1, with a weak D call TRBD1 (6 bases). This CDR3 comprises 15 residues. V shed 4 bases and J shed 0 bases, with 10 bases lying between them. From germline, CDR1 is MGHRA and CDR2 YSYEKL. The CDR3 reads CASSPWTDSNQPQHF. The CDR3 DNA is TGCGCCAGCAGCCCCTGGACAGATAGCAATCAGCCCCAGCATTTT.

This clonotype was seen many times. The chain carries TRBV3-1 and TRBJ2-2; maybe TRBD2 (6 bases). Trimming shortened V by 2 bases and J by 8 bases, and 9 bases separated the two germline ends. The CDR3 runs 13 residues. Germline V CDR1 and CDR2: LGHDT, YNNKEL (reference sequence). Here the CDR3 DNA reads TGTGCCAGCAGCCAACTAGCGCCTGGGGAGCTGTTTTTT. Translation: CASSQLAPGELFF.